This T cell receptor beta chain was recorded in a study of T cell responses to AZD1222 COVID-19 vaccine. As for the study in general: Second-dose groups at about 4 or about 12 weeks were pooled. General observations from the study: Repertoire collection took place solely once the T cell response had peaked. Seropositivity was recorded at baseline in only 6 or 7 AZD1222 recipients. Females made up more of the donors, who were largely white British, and clonal diversity may have come out too low.

Here immunoSEQ multiplex PCR was the method, and the copy in TCRdb shows in-frame clones only, minus some. The sample lists roughly 120,000 clones; 85% to 95% were seen once. The CDR3 is 16 residues long. J gave up 0 bases and V 4 bases, and 6 bases lay outside the gene matches. CDR1 is SQVTM, CDR2 ANQGSEA, per germline. This clone was picked up a small number of times. As yet, its antigen is unknown. Here the sequenced sample was peripheral blood, taken on day 0 of AZD1222 vaccination. The TCR was taken from an adult in good health. The chain uses TRBV29-1 and TRBJ2-2, with 9 bases fitting TRBD1. In DNA form, the CDR3 reads TGCAGCGTTGCGGGGACAGGGTATCCGAACACCGGGGAGCTGTTTTTT. This translates into CSVAGTGYPNTGELFF.